These 6 T cell receptor beta chains came from one sample sequenced in a study of blood T cells in healthy people across ages. PCR was performed a second time for 7 to 11 cycles using a sample-barcoded 5' primer and a J-beta primer mix. From the 5' RACE reads, TCRdb called clonotypes with MiXCR, one entry per CDR3 protein. The profile shows hundreds of thousands of distinct CDR3 sequences, around 54% of them singletons. The sequenced material came from blood. These receptors came from a man between 60 and 75 years old in good health.

This clonotype turned up a few times. J is TRBJ2-4 and V is TRBV15; D remains unclear. V shed 0 bases and J shed 13 bases, with 10 bases lying between them. The CDR3 is 12 amino acids. Germline-derived CDR1 and CDR2 are LNHNV and YYDKDF (reference sequence). The CDR3 sequence is CATSRDLTEQYF. The CDR3 nucleotides are TGTGCCACCAGCAGAGACTTGACGGAGCAGTACTTC. Combining the CDR3 with reference TRBV15 and TRBJ2-4 gives the whole variable domain DAMVIQNPRYQVTQFGKPVTLSCSQTLNHNVMYWYQQKSSQAPKLLFHYYDKDFNNEADTPDNFQSRRPNTSFCFLDIRSPGLGDTAMYLCATSRDLTEQYFGAGTRLSVL.

This clonotype was recorded at least ten times. V is TRBV6-2 or TRBV6-3 and J is TRBJ2-7; D may be TRBD1 or TRBD2 (5 bases each). The CDR3 runs to 14 residues. V was pared by 6 bases and J by 7 bases, with 19 bases between. CDR1 MNHEY and CDR2 SVGEGT come from the germline V gene. The DNA for the CDR3 is TGTGCCAGCAGCCCCCCGGCCGGGGCGAAAGAGCAGTACTTC. Translation: CASSPPAGAKEQYF.

This sequence joins TRBV9 and TRBJ2-1; 7 bases line up with TRBD2. Per the germline V gene, CDR1 is SGDLS and CDR2 is YYNGEE. This CDR3 contains 17 residues. V was clipped by 0 bases and J by 0 bases; unmatched bases: 6. CDR3 protein: CASSVAPSGSSYNEQFF. In DNA form, the CDR3 reads TGTGCCAGCAGCGTAGCGCCTAGCGGTAGCTCCTACAATGAGCAGTTCTTC.

This clonotype was seen a handful of times. The chain couples TRBV6-1 to TRBJ2-4; D call uncertain. TRBJ2-5 explains the end of the DNA better; the J call may be wrong. The CDR3 is 13 residues long. Looked up from germline, CDR1 is MNHNS and CDR2 is SASEGT. The chain's CDR3 is CASSGPNPTTQYF. The CDR3 region has the DNA TGTGCCAGCAGTGGACCGAACCCGACGACCCAGTACTTC.

J is TRBJ2-1 and V is TRBV9; a weak D match, TRBD1 (5 bases). The ends were cut back, 0 bases at V and 5 bases at J, with 9 bases in the middle. This CDR3 region has 14 residues. CDR1 and CDR2 (germline): SGDLS, YYNGEE. CDR3 in amino acids: CASSVDGANNEQFF. The CDR3 DNA follows: TGTGCCAGCAGCGTAGATGGGGCGAACAATGAGCAGTTCTTC.

The CDR3 DNA reads as TGTGCCAGCAGAGAACAGGGGGCAAGCCCCTACTACAATGAGCAGTTCTTC. Protein product: CASREQGASPYYNEQFF. The chain carries TRBV12-3 or TRBV12-4 and TRBJ2-1; TRBD1 matches 9 bases. The CDR3 consists of 17 residues. V lost 6 bases and J lost 3; bases outside the gene matches: 12.